Shown below are 19 T cell receptor beta chains from a single sample sequenced in a study of T-cell memory formation after mild COVID-19. TCRdb re-analysed the 5' RACE reads in MiXCR, keeping a single row per CDR3 protein. The sample carries under 600,000 distinct CDR3 sequences, about a fifth recorded once. The sequenced material came from PBMCs or a T cell subset sorted from them (not recorded which). These receptor sequences come from an adult woman who had mild COVID-19 (a few samples of this study predate the infection). Cell type and time point are not known.

This clonotype was seen repeatedly, ten times or more. The chain combines TRBV4-1 with TRBJ1-1; the D is unclear. Germline loops: CDR1 MGHRA, CDR2 YSYEKL. V was pared by 1 base and J by 4 bases, with 7 bases between. The CDR3 is made up of 13 amino acids. In DNA, the CDR3 is TGCGCCAGCAGCCAAGGCTCGGGCACTGAAGCTTTCTTT. As protein: CASSQGSGTEAFF.

This clonotype turned up a few times. V gene TRBV24-1 combines with J gene TRBJ2-1; the D gene could be TRBD1 or TRBD2 (5 bases each). Germline V CDR1 and CDR2: KGHDR, SFDVKD. The CDR3 has 14 amino acids. V lost 5 bases and J lost 0, with 7 bases in between. CDR3 bases: TGTGCCACCAGTGCAGGGAGCTCCTACAATGAGCAGTTCTTC. Translated: CATSAGSSYNEQFF.

The genes are TRBV2 and TRBJ2-1; D gene unclear. Germline V gene sequence: CDR1 SNHLY, CDR2 FYNNEI. The CDR3 runs 13 residues. Between the trimmed V and J ends, which lost 8 bases and 7 bases, there was a span of 15 bases. CDR3 loop: CASRPALANEQFF. In nucleotides, the CDR3 is TGTGCCAGCCGACCCGCATTGGCTAATGAGCAGTTCTTC.

CDR3 DNA sequence: TGTGCCAGCAGCCAGGCTCGGTTTGGGAGCGAGACCCAGTACTTC. It yields the protein CASSQARFGSETQYF. The chain joins TRBV14 to TRBJ2-5, with D perhaps matching TRBD2 (5 bases). Deletions cut 3 bases from V and 5 bases from J, with 16 bases between. CDR1 is SGHDN, CDR2 FVKESK, per germline. This CDR3 spans 15 amino acids.

The CDR3 nucleotides read TGTGCCAGTAGTATAAGAAACAATGAGCAGTTCTTC. Protein product: CASSIRNNEQFF. The chain combines TRBV19 with TRBJ2-1, with unresolved D. CDR3 size: 12 residues. The V end lost 2 bases, the J end lost 5 bases, and 4 bases lay between the germline ends. Germline lookup yields CDR1 LNHDA and CDR2 SQIVND (reference sequence).

This clonotype was seen more than once but under ten times. The CDR3 DNA is TGCAGCGGAAAACAGGGGAACACTGAAGCTTTCTTT. It translates to CSGKQGNTEAFF. The chain joins TRBV29-1 to TRBJ1-1, with D maybe TRBD1 (6 bases). Germline CDR1 reads SQVTM; CDR2 reads ANQGSEA. V was trimmed by 7 bases and J by 1 base, leaving 10 bases between them. The CDR3 runs 12 residues.

The rearrangement uses TRBV20-1 and TRBJ1-1; the D gene is possibly TRBD1 (6 bases). V was cut by 3 bases and J by 0 bases, with 14 bases left in between. The CDR3 covers 15 residues. Germline CDR1 DFQATT, CDR2 SNEGSKA (reference sequence). The CDR3 loop reads CSARFPGEMNTEAFF. DNA of the CDR3: TGCAGTGCTAGGTTTCCAGGGGAAATGAACACTGAAGCTTTCTTT.

This clonotype was counted between two and nine times. The chain carries TRBV5-5 and TRBJ1-5; perhaps TRBD1 as D (5 bases). The CDR3 covers 16 residues. Germline V gene lookup returns CDR1 SGHKS and CDR2 YYEKEE (reference sequence). The ends were cut back, 0 bases at V and 4 bases at J, with 14 bases in the middle. The CDR3 DNA is TGTGCCAGCAGCTTGGGAGGATCGGGGGGGAATCAGCCCCAGCATTTT. Protein: CASSLGGSGGNQPQHF.

The chain is built from TRBV30 and TRBJ2-7, with 8 nucleotides matching TRBD2. Trimming at V came to 4 bases and at J to 2 bases, leaving 7 bases not matched to a gene. The CDR3 length is 14 residues. CDR1 is GTSNPN and CDR2 is SVGIG in the germline V gene (reference sequence). The CDR3 nucleotides are TGTGCCTGGAAGTTCCCGGGGGGGCCCTACGAGCAGTACTTC. It translates to CAWKFPGGPYEQYF. Looking up the rest from reference TRBV30 and TRBJ2-7 gives the full variable domain: SQTIHQWPATLVQPVGSPLSLECTVEGTSNPNLYWYRQAAGRGLQLLFYSVGIGQISSEVPQNLSASRPQDRQFILSSKKLLLSDSGFYLCAWKFPGGPYEQYFGPGTRLTVT.

The table lists this clonotype with a few counts. The V call is TRBV12-3 or TRBV12-4, the J call TRBJ2-7; TRBD1 agrees at 8 bases. This CDR3 contains 15 residues. Trimming removed 5 bases from V and 2 bases from J; junction bases left unmatched: 8. CDR3 sequence reads: CASSLRQGSTYEQYF. Written as DNA, the CDR3 is TGTGCCAGCAGTCTCAGACAGGGGAGTACCTACGAGCAGTACTTC.

This clonotype was seen more than once but under ten times. CDR3 sequence (DNA): TGTGCCAGCAGCTGGCCCCCGGGACAGGGGGCAGATACGCAGTATTTT. It encodes CASSWPPGQGADTQYF. The V call is TRBV5-6, the J call TRBJ2-3; TRBD1 agrees at 11 bases. The CDR3 covers 16 residues. V shed 3 bases and J 4 bases; nucleotides not matched to a gene: 7. Germline V gene lookup returns CDR1 SGHDT and CDR2 YYEEEE.

The V call is TRBV19, the J call TRBJ1-1; D is unclear. This CDR3 has 14 residues. Trimming shortened V by 3 bases and J by 0 bases, and 8 bases separated the two germline ends. Germline V gene lookup returns CDR1 LNHDA and CDR2 SQIVND (reference sequence). This chain's CDR3 is CASSIEGLNTEAFF. CDR3 bases: TGTGCCAGTAGTATTGAGGGATTGAACACTGAAGCTTTCTTT.

There are a few counts of this clonotype. The chain employs TRBV18 and TRBJ2-3; D unresolved. Germline CDR1 KGHSH, CDR2 LQKENI. V gave up 2 bases and J gave up 5 bases, with 11 bases separating them. This CDR3 has 14 residues. The CDR3 sequence: CASSPEAMGDTQYF. The CDR3 DNA is TGTGCCAGCTCACCAGAAGCGATGGGAGATACGCAGTATTTT.

This clonotype was observed at least ten times. The CDR3 reads CASSSGGGQETQYF. Written as DNA, the CDR3 is TGTGCCAGCAGCTCCGGGGGGGGACAAGAGACCCAGTACTTC. The rearrangement links TRBV7-2 to TRBJ2-5, with 8 bases lining up with TRBD2. Losses at the gene ends were 4 bases for V and 2 bases for J; bases not matched to a gene: 3. The CDR3 has 14 amino acids. CDR1 is SGHTA and CDR2 is FQGNSA in the germline V gene.

The chain uses TRBV2 and TRBJ2-7; no firm D call. Germline loops: CDR1 SNHLY, CDR2 FYNNEI. Trimming cost V 1 base and J 1 base, with 14 bases left between them. The CDR3 is 16 amino acids. DNA for the CDR3: TGTGCCAGCAGTGAAGGGCAGGATCGGGTTTCCTACGAGCAGTACTTC. Translated: CASSEGQDRVSYEQYF.

This clonotype has just a few counts. This chain links TRBV30 with TRBJ2-7, with D tentatively TRBD2 (5 bases). CDR1 GTSNPN and CDR2 SVGIG come from the germline V gene (reference sequence). Trimming stripped 2 bases from V and 3 bases from J, with 14 bases between. The CDR3 has 14 amino acids. The CDR3, as DNA: TGTGCCTGGAGTCCCACCCGGGGAAACTACGAGCAGTACTTC. Residues: CAWSPTRGNYEQYF.

This clonotype has only a few counts. V and J are TRBV7-2 and TRBJ2-1; D is unclear. V dropped 2 bases and J dropped 9 bases, with 11 bases sitting between them. Germline CDR1 and CDR2: SGHTA and FQGNSA. The CDR3 is made up of 13 amino acids. In DNA, the CDR3 is TGTGCCAGCAGCTTAAAATCCCTAGGTGAGCAGTTCTTC. Encoded protein: CASSLKSLGEQFF.

Notes on this clonotype: This could be a read error, since a much larger clone is one nucleotide away. This sequence joins TRBV20-1 and TRBJ2-3; tentatively, D is TRBD2 (6 bases). V dropped 0 bases and J dropped 6 bases, with 13 bases sitting between them. This CDR3 comprises 14 residues. The germline V gene encodes CDR1 DFQATT and CDR2 SNEGSKA (reference sequence). Written as DNA, the CDR3 is TGCAGTGCTAGAGACCCCTTCCGGGAGGATACGCAGTATTTT. This gives the protein CSARDPFREDTQYF.

This clonotype was seen a handful of times. V and J are TRBV28 and TRBJ2-7; D might be TRBD1 (6 bases). CDR1 is MDHEN and CDR2 is SYDVKM in the germline V gene. The CDR3 extends over 14 amino acids. The ends were cut back, 5 bases at V and 5 bases at J, with 16 bases in the middle. The CDR3 DNA sequence: TGTGCCAGCAGTCCGACAGGCAAGGGGGACGAGCAGTACTTC. Its protein product is CASSPTGKGDEQYF.